These T cell receptor beta chains were read from a single sample in a study of CD8 T cells in ankylosing spondylitis. Each CDR3 protein gets one entry after TCRdb re-called the 5' RACE reads with MiXCR. The sample has about 140,000 distinct CDR3 sequences; roughly 8% are singletons. The sequencing input was synovial fluid, either unsorted or a sorted T cell fraction (not recorded which). The receptors shown here come from a male donor with ankylosing spondylitis. Both conserved end residues are part of each CDR3. Each record gives: J gene, V gene, CDR3 length, D gene, clone size, CDR3 DNA, CDR3 protein. The D gene is left open where the match is weak. Clone sizes are given selectively: once, few, many, or a class where the clone is expanded.

TRBJ1-1,TRBV28,17,.,once,TGTGCCAGCAGTTTAGGAAGGAATTGGAAAGGGAACACTGAAGCTTTCTTT,CASSLGRNWKGNTEAFF
TRBJ1-1,TRBV5-1,14,.,.,TGCGCCAGCAGCTTGATGGACGGGAACACTGAAGCTTTCTTT,CASSLMDGNTEAFF
TRBJ1-2,TRBV29-1,12,.,.,TGCAGGGCCGGGGGACTGCTCTATGGCTACACCTTC,CRAGGLLYGYTF
TRBJ2-3,TRBV10-3,13,TRBD1,.,TGTGCCATATGGACAGGCACAACAGATACGCAGTATTTT,CAIWTGTTDTQYF
TRBJ2-7,TRBV11-2,16,TRBD2,once,TGTGCCAGCAGCCCCGGGATAAGAGCGGGAGGGATAGAGCAGTACTTC,CASSPGIRAGGIEQYF
TRBJ2-7,TRBV2,14,.,.,TGTGCCAGCAGTGGCGGGCAATACGGGAGCGAGCAGTACTTC,CASSGGQYGSEQYF
TRBJ1-2,TRBV7-2,14,TRBD1,.,TGTGCCAGCAGCCCGTGGACAGGGGGCGATGGCTACACCTTC,CASSPWTGGDGYTF
TRBJ2-1,TRBV7-9,16,TRBD2,many,TGTGCCAGCAGCCGACGACTAGCGGGAGGGTCCGATGAGCAGTTCTTC,CASSRRLAGGSDEQFF
TRBJ2-1,TRBV10-3,15,TRBD2,many,TGTGCCATCAGTCTCGGAGCGGGGTCCTACAATGAGCAGTTCTTC,CAISLGAGSYNEQFF
TRBJ2-2,TRBV2,13,.,.,TGTGCCAGCAGTACAGAGTTCACCGGGGAGCTGTTTTTT,CASSTEFTGELFF
TRBJ1-1,TRBV20-1,12,.,.,TGCAGTACTAGGGAAGGGAACACTGAAGCTTTCTTT,CSTREGNTEAFF
TRBJ2-1,TRBV20-1,12,.,many,TGCAGTGTACGCTTCCCGGACAATGAGCAGTTCTTC,CSVRFPDNEQFF
TRBJ1-5,TRBV6-2/TRBV6-3,15,.,many,TGTGCCAGCAGTAACGGGGGGTTTCGGGGTCAGCCCCAGCATTTT,CASSNGGFRGQPQHF
TRBJ2-1,TRBV20-1,14,.,many,TGCAGTGCTTTTCCGGGACACACCTACAATGAGCAGTTCTTC,CSAFPGHTYNEQFF